This TCR beta chain was recorded in a study of blood T cells in healthy people across ages. Sample-barcoded 5' priming and a J-beta primer mix drove a second PCR of about 6 to 12 cycles. TCRdb fed the 5' RACE reads into MiXCR, producing one record per CDR3 protein. The repertoire holds some 1.5 million distinct CDR3 sequences, with roughly 30% as singletons. To note about this clonotype: No antigen is known for it.

Regarding the study as a whole: The study found TCR beta diversity correlated strongly with naive T cell percentage. Unsorted PBMCs prevented conclusive naive versus antigen-experienced comparison. Nothing was known about donor CMV status, and this possibly confounded expanded clonotype changes. The long-lived group displayed more naive CD4+ cells, plus higher diversity, than the aged donors did.

The CDR3 is made up of 15 amino acids. Germline V gene lookup returns CDR1 SGHRS and CDR2 YFSETQ. Trimming cost V 7 bases and J 3 bases, with 18 bases left between them. Sequencing input: blood. The source of this sequence is a woman in her 30s in good health. This chain uses TRBV5-1 with TRBJ2-3, with a weak D call TRBD1 (6 bases). This CDR3 is CASGSDRRSTDTQYF. For the CDR3, the DNA is TGCGCCAGCGGTTCCGACAGGCGGTCAACAGATACGCAGTATTTT.